This note documents a single T cell receptor beta chain sequence. No antigen is known for it. Base qualities were left out, and no much larger clone turns up one base away. The sample originates from a study of cytomegalovirus exposure and HLA in healthy donors (dated by TCRdb to 2016 to 2017). Looking at the study overall: A later analysis indicated that the roughly 130 validation repertoires were generated on the platform also employed for the roughly 650 repertoires of the first cohort. The aim of the study was to test whether cataloging public T cell receptors could identify signatures of past pathogen exposure. Besides the first cohort of some 670 subjects, a separate validation cohort made up of 120 different subjects was used. The study combined high-throughput TCR immunosequencing, statistical association of individual TCRs with disease status, and machine learning to predict cytomegalovirus infection status. Findings and caveats that apply to the study as a whole: Most TCR sequences were observed very rarely across donors, whereas some public TCRs were present in many individuals. A later analysis had no HLA typing for the validation cohort, so co-occurrence there was scored across all 120 repertoires. In vitro tests confirmed that a few of the cytomegalovirus-associated TCR beta chains recognize cytomegalovirus antigens. Cytomegalovirus status was reported to be diagnosed by the classifier with high specificity and sensitivity in both the original and validation cohorts. The study gave a list of 150 to 200 TCR beta chains associated with cytomegalovirus. The authors suggested that the approach could potentially be extended to other disease states and immunological phenotypes. Of the cluster scores, 90% to 95% were above 0 in a later analysis, which found that TCRs clustered in the first cohort also tended to co-occur in the 95 to 150 validation repertoires.

CDR1 and CDR2, looked up from the germline V gene, are KGHSH and LQKENI. At the junction V is shortened by 6 bases and J by 1 base, with 10 bases in between. From the cysteine through the phenylalanine, the CDR3 covers 14 amino acids. CDR3 DNA only is kept here, 42 bases in frame from base 1. Libraries were prepared through the immunoSEQ multiplex PCR assay. Turning to the authors' computational methods: A statistical classification framework was developed to diagnose cytomegalovirus status using the catalog of TCR beta chain sequences. In its TCRdb copy, this immuneACCESS table keeps in-frame sequences only and misses some clones. Where compared with another copy, unresolved V genes explain less than half of these, and the others have no known cause. That table furnishes V, J and clone size, whereas the DNA furnished D and trimming. The sample yields around 140,000 clones; around 90% were counted once. The top ten clones comprise roughly 4.8% of the sample.

The donors belonged to the validation cohort of about 110 subjects, which was separate from the approximately 680-subject first cohort. Source material: PBMCs. This receptor was identified in a man between 18 and 35 years old in good health and CMV-seropositive. The V gene is TRBV18 and the J gene is TRBJ2-1; TRBD1 is a possible D gene, resting on 6 matching bases. In nucleotides, the sequence is TGTGCCAGCTCTCGCCAGGGGTCCTACAATGAGCAGTTCTTC. It codes for CASSRQGSYNEQFF.